The 23 T cell receptor beta chains presented below share a single source sample, sequenced in a study of monozygotic twins with inflammatory bowel disease. TCRdb reprocessed the 5' RACE reads and keeps a single row for each CDR3 protein, giving no DNA. The sample includes 150,000 to 200,000 distinct CDR3 sequences. The sample was blood. These TCRs come from a human donor with ulcerative colitis or Crohn's disease, or a healthy co-twin of an affected twin (not recorded which).

This sequence joins TRBV7-3 and TRBJ1-1; the D gene TCRdb calls, TRBD1, cannot be checked with no DNA. The CDR3 length is 15 residues. Germline V CDR1 and CDR2: SGHTA, FQGTGA. CDR3 residues: CASSLIEGLNTEAFF.

The V and J genes are TRBV6-2 or TRBV6-3 and TRBJ2-2; TCRdb outputs TRBD2, but without DNA this stays unchecked. Germline values: CDR1 MNHEY, CDR2 SVGEGT. CDR3 length: 19 residues. The CDR3 reads CASSYLPGLAGVYTGELFF.

The rearrangement links TRBV4-2 to TRBJ2-3; checking the TCRdb D call of TRBD2 is not possible without DNA. The CDR3 totals 19 residues. Germline V gene data show CDR1 as LGHNA and CDR2 as YNFKEQ. The CDR3 protein is CASSQDRVPSGRATDTQYF.

The rearrangement links TRBV10-3 to TRBJ2-3; TCRdb calls TRBD2, which cannot be checked without DNA. Germline CDR1 and CDR2: ENHRY and SYGVKD. This CDR3 is built from 17 residues. The CDR3 region is CAISESSSGSRPDTQYF.

V and J are TRBV5-1 and TRBJ2-7; the D call from TCRdb, TRBD2, cannot be confirmed without DNA. Germline V CDR1 and CDR2: SGHRS, YFSETQ. The CDR3 consists of 16 residues. CDR3 sequence: CASSQHLAGGPYEQYF.

The chain links TRBV18 to TRBJ2-7. CDR3 size: 14 residues. Germline V gene lookup returns CDR1 KGHSH and CDR2 LQKENI. The CDR3 sequence: CASSPPSSPYEQYF. Looking up the rest from reference TRBV18 and TRBJ2-7 gives the full variable domain: NAGVMQNPRHLVRRRGQEARLRCSPMKGHSHVYWYRQLPEEGLKFMVYLQKENIIDESGMPKERFSAEFPKEGPSILRIQQVVRGDSAAYFCASSPPSSPYEQYFGPGTRLTVT.

The V and J genes are TRBV7-9 and TRBJ2-7; the D gene TCRdb calls, TRBD1, cannot be checked with no DNA. This CDR3 comprises 14 residues. CDR1 and CDR2 from the germline V gene are SEHNR and FQNEAQ (reference sequence). The CDR3 sequence is CASSLGQNYYEQYF.

The rearrangement uses TRBV6-1 and TRBJ2-3; the D gene TCRdb calls, TRBD2, cannot be checked with no DNA. Germline CDR1 and CDR2: MNHNS and SASEGT. The CDR3 totals 14 residues. CDR3 region: CASSRGTSGDKEYF.

The rearrangement joins TRBV19 to TRBJ2-1; the TRBD2 assignment by TCRdb is unverifiable without DNA. The CDR3 runs to 15 residues. Germline CDR1 LNHDA, CDR2 SQIVND (reference sequence). CDR3 residues: CASSIVTTPRDEQFF.

The gene calls are TRBV7-2 and TRBJ2-3; TCRdb's D call, TRBD1, is unchecked because there is no DNA. In germline, CDR1 is SGHTA, CDR2 FQGNSA. This CDR3 comprises 14 residues. The CDR3: CASSLDRGRDTQYF.

The rearrangement links TRBV7-6 to TRBJ2-5; TCRdb picks TRBD2, but there is no DNA to check that call. CDR1 is SGHVS and CDR2 is FNYEAQ in the germline V gene. This CDR3 comprises 14 residues. The CDR3 sequence is CASSLGLAKETQYF.

V gene TRBV7-3 combines with J gene TRBJ1-1. This CDR3 comprises 15 residues. Germline V gene sequence: CDR1 SGHTA, CDR2 FQGTGA. This chain's CDR3 is CASSLGGGSDTEAFF. Combining the CDR3 with reference TRBV7-3 and TRBJ1-1 gives the whole variable domain GAGVSQTPSNKVTEKGKYVELRCDPISGHTALYWYRQSLGQGPEFLIYFQGTGAADDSGLPNDRFFAVRPEGSVSTLKIQRTERGDSAVYLCASSLGGGSDTEAFFGQGTRLTVV.

This chain connects TRBV28 to TRBJ2-7; as DNA is missing, the TRBD1 call by TCRdb cannot be tested. This CDR3 spans 15 amino acids. Germline CDR1 is MDHEN and CDR2 is SYDVKM. CDR3 loop: CASSITGGRSYEQYF.

The chain has TRBV30 and TRBJ2-1; lacking DNA, the TRBD1 call made by TCRdb goes unchecked. This CDR3 spans 12 amino acids. Germline CDR1 reads GTSNPN; CDR2 reads SVGIG (reference sequence). CDR3 sequence: CAWGGTGGEQFF.

This CDR3 reads CASSSRPQNTEAFF. The V gene is TRBV5-1, the J gene TRBJ1-1. Germline V gives CDR1 SGHRS, CDR2 YFSETQ. This CDR3 has 14 amino acids.

V gene TRBV12-5 combines with J gene TRBJ2-1. Germline loops: CDR1 LGHNT, CDR2 FRNRAP. The CDR3 has 13 residues. CDR3 residues: CASMQVEVNEQFF.

V is TRBV5-1 and J is TRBJ2-5; no DNA is available, so the TRBD2 call from TCRdb remains unchecked. The germline gives CDR1 SGHRS, CDR2 YFSETQ. This CDR3 spans 14 amino acids. CDR3 residues: CASSTGTSQETQYF.

The chain joins TRBV5-1 to TRBJ2-7; TCRdb's D gene call, TRBD1, goes unchecked for lack of DNA. The CDR3 is made up of 14 amino acids. Germline V gene data show CDR1 as SGHRS and CDR2 as YFSETQ. The CDR3 protein is CASSWGDRSYEQYF.

This chain uses TRBV15 with TRBJ1-5; absent DNA, TCRdb's TRBD1 call cannot be checked. This CDR3 comprises 16 residues. Germline-derived CDR1 and CDR2 are LNHNV and YYDKDF (reference sequence). CDR3 protein: CATSALTPGGDGAQHF.

The V and J genes are TRBV10-3 and TRBJ2-1; TCRdb picks TRBD2, but there is no DNA to check that call. Germline V gives CDR1 ENHRY, CDR2 SYGVKD. This CDR3 comprises 17 residues. CDR3: CAISEYGTSGTYNEQFF.

J is TRBJ1-4 and V is TRBV12-3 or TRBV12-4. This CDR3 has 15 residues. This CDR3 is CASSLFSSDIEKLFF.

The chain's CDR3 is CASSQDPGETRQPQHF. V is TRBV4-3 and J is TRBJ1-5; TCRdb returns TRBD1, unconfirmable since there is no DNA. CDR3 length: 16 residues. Germline V gene sequence: CDR1 LGHNA, CDR2 YSLEER.

The J gene is TRBJ2-1, the V gene TRBV5-1; TCRdb selects TRBD1, and the lack of DNA leaves this call unchecked. The germline V gene has CDR1 SGHRS and CDR2 YFSETQ. There are 15 residues in the CDR3. The CDR3 region is CASSLEGGLYNEQFF.